One and the same sample provided the 10 T cell receptor beta chains below, sequenced in a study of blood T cell repertoires in COVID-19. Clones were sequenced by immunoSEQ multiplex PCR, and TCRdb holds only the in-frame ones, with some missing. The repertoire holds about 30,000 clones, with 88% as singletons. Input material: peripheral blood. The receptors stem from a human donor in a cohort sampled during active COVID-19.

V usage is TRBV7-3 and J usage is TRBJ2-1, with D possibly matching TRBD2 (8 bases). Germline-derived CDR1 and CDR2 are SGHTA and FQGTGA. Trimming removed 5 bases at V and 4 bases at J, with 15 bases between. The CDR3 sequence is 15 residues long. This chain's CDR3 is CASSRRGGQYNEQFF. The CDR3 nucleotides read TGTGCCAGCAGCCGTCGGGGGGGACAGTACAATGAGCAGTTCTTC.

The chain joins TRBV3-1 (or the pseudogene TRBV3-2) to TRBJ1-2; maybe TRBD1 (6 bases). Trimming cost V 6 bases and J 8 bases, with 19 bases left between them. The CDR3 length is 14 residues. Germline V lookup: CDR1 LGHDT, CDR2 YNNKEL (reference sequence). In DNA form, the CDR3 reads TGTGCCAGCAGTCTAACGGACAGATCAGGGGGCTACACCTTC. Its protein is CASSLTDRSGGYTF.

The chain's CDR3 is CASSSRSQGINSPLHF. As DNA, the CDR3 is TGTGCCAGCAGCTCACGAAGTCAGGGTATTAATTCACCCCTCCACTTT. The chain uses TRBV5-4 and TRBJ1-6; D may be TRBD1 (5 bases). V gave up 3 bases and J gave up 6 bases, with 16 bases separating them. The CDR3 length is 16 residues. Germline V gives CDR1 SGHNT, CDR2 YYREEE (reference sequence).

This rearrangement joins TRBV19 to TRBJ2-7, with 9 bases that match TRBD1. The CDR3 has 12 residues. With 6 bases clipped from V and 6 bases from J, the junction kept 3 bases outside the gene matches. CDR1 and CDR2 from the germline V gene are LNHDA and SQIVND (reference sequence). In nucleotides, the CDR3 is TGTGCCAGTAGGGGGACAGGGCTCGAGCAGTACTTC. Protein: CASRGTGLEQYF.

V is TRBV2 and J is TRBJ1-2, with 10 bases identical to TRBD1. CDR1 and CDR2 from the germline V gene are SNHLY and FYNNEI. J lost 7 bases, V lost 4 bases, and 9 bases had no gene match. The CDR3 covers 15 residues. The CDR3 region is CASSAMTGGAGGYTF. The CDR3 DNA reads as TGTGCCAGCAGTGCGATGACAGGGGGCGCGGGTGGCTACACCTTC.

The V and J genes are TRBV11-2 and TRBJ2-3; D perhaps matches TRBD1 (6 bases). This CDR3 is 15 amino acids long. Germline lookup yields CDR1 SGHAT and CDR2 FQNNGV. Deletions cut 5 bases from V and 1 base from J, with 13 bases between. Here the CDR3 reads CASSRRDTRTDTQYF. The CDR3 nucleotides are TGTGCCAGCAGCCGCAGGGACACACGCACAGATACGCAGTATTTT. The full variable domain, with the rest looked up from reference TRBV11-2 and TRBJ2-3, is EAGVAQSPRYKIIEKRQSVAFWCNPISGHATLYWYQQILGQGPKLLIQFQNNGVVDDSQLPKDRFSAERLKGVDSTLKIQPAKLEDSAVYLCASSRRDTRTDTQYFGPGTRLTVL.

The chain carries TRBV10-3 and TRBJ2-3; D remains ambiguous. The CDR3 is made up of 12 amino acids. CDR1 is ENHRY and CDR2 is SYGVKD in the germline V gene. V shed 0 bases and J shed 6 bases, with 4 bases lying between them. The CDR3 reads CAISESTDTQYF. CDR3 DNA sequence: TGTGCCATCAGTGAGTCTACTGATACGCAGTATTTT.

The chain links TRBV14 to TRBJ1-6; 7 bases line up with TRBD1. The J segment lost 7 bases and the V segment lost 2 bases, leaving 5 bases of the junction unmatched. This CDR3 spans 15 amino acids. CDR1 is SGHDN, CDR2 FVKESK, per germline. The CDR3 DNA sequence: TGTGCCAGCAGCCAACTACAGGGGAGAAATTCACCCCTCCACTTT. Translating it yields CASSQLQGRNSPLHF.

This sequence joins TRBV5-1 and TRBJ2-3; 7 nucleotides align to TRBD2. CDR3 length equals 13 residues. The J segment lost 6 bases and the V segment lost 4 bases, leaving 5 bases of the junction unmatched. CDR1 SGHRS and CDR2 YFSETQ come from the germline V gene. CDR3 sequence reads: CASSRPRGDTQYF. CDR3 coding DNA: TGCGCCAGCAGCCGACCGCGGGGGGATACGCAGTATTTT.

The chain uses TRBV6-5 and TRBJ1-4; no firm D call. Trimming cost V 2 bases and J 0 bases, with 10 bases left between them. Germline V gives CDR1 MNHEY, CDR2 SVGAGI. This CDR3 is 16 amino acids long. CDR3 DNA: TGTGCCAGCAGTTACGTGGCACCCGCAACTAATGAAAAACTGTTTTTT. Its protein product is CASSYVAPATNEKLFF.